The 18 T cell receptor beta chains below all came from one sample that was sequenced in a study of cytomegalovirus exposure and HLA in healthy donors. Assay used: immunoSEQ multiplex PCR; TCRdb lists only in-frame clones, some missing. Among 100,000 to 150,000 clones listed, approximately 92% were seen once. Sequencing was performed on PBMCs. The receptors come from a woman aged 18-30 years in good health and CMV-seronegative.

This clone was counted once. V usage is TRBV2 and J usage is TRBJ1-1; 12 bases agree with TRBD1. The V and J ends lost 6 bases and 11 bases, in that order; junction bases with no gene match: 10. Germline V gene data show CDR1 as SNHLY and CDR2 as FYNNEI. The CDR3 has 14 amino acids. CDR3 coding DNA: TGTGCCAGCAGAGCCGGGACAGGGGGCGGTATGGCTTTCTTT. It is translated as CASRAGTGGGMAFF.

This CDR3 is CASSLVGTGASGNTIYF. CDR3 coding DNA: TGCGCCAGCAGCTTGGTGGGGACAGGGGCCTCTGGAAACACCATATATTTT. The genes are TRBV5-1 and TRBJ1-3; TRBD1 matches at 10 bases. J lost 0 bases, V lost 0 bases, and 3 bases had no gene match. Germline CDR1 reads SGHRS; CDR2 reads YFSETQ. This CDR3 comprises 17 residues. Full variable domain (rest looked up from reference TRBV5-1 and TRBJ1-3): KAGVTQTPRYLIKTRGQQVTLSCSPISGHRSVSWYQQTPGQGLQFLFEYFSETQRNKGNFPGRFSGRQFSNSRSEMNVSTLELGDSALYLCASSLVGTGASGNTIYFGEGSWLTVV.

This clone was detected only a few times. The chain's CDR3 is CASSRQGTYEQYF. CDR3 sequence (DNA): TGTGCCAGCAGCCGACAGGGGACCTACGAGCAGTACTTC. V gene TRBV5-5 combines with J gene TRBJ2-7, with 8 positions matching TRBD1. Germline V gene lookup returns CDR1 SGHKS and CDR2 YYEKEE (reference sequence). Germline trimming cut 4 bases from V and 2 bases from J; bases unmatched to any gene: 2. The CDR3 sequence is 13 residues long.

CDR3: CATSRDSGSYKNYGYTF. Here the CDR3 DNA reads TGTGCCACCAGCAGAGACTCCGGGTCCTACAAAAACTATGGCTACACCTTC. V usage is TRBV15 and J usage is TRBJ1-2; unclear D gene. Germline assignment: CDR1 LNHNV and CDR2 YYDKDF (reference sequence). The CDR3 sequence is 17 residues long. V shed 0 bases and J shed 2 bases, with 16 bases lying between them.

The chain couples TRBV6-1 to TRBJ2-1, with D possibly being TRBD1 (5 bases). Per the germline V gene, CDR1 is MNHNS and CDR2 is SASEGT. The CDR3 extends over 19 amino acids. Trimming left V 4 bases short and J 3 bases short, with 25 bases between. The CDR3 region has the DNA TGTGCCAGCAGTGTTCAGGGCGGAGCGCGTCTCCCTATCTACAATGAGCAGTTCTTC. Residues: CASSVQGGARLPIYNEQFF.

V gene TRBV7-2 combines with J gene TRBJ2-3; 11 bases are shared with TRBD2. The CDR3 length is 16 residues. V shed 4 bases, J shed 2 bases, and the junction held 5 bases outside the gene matches. CDR1 and CDR2 from the germline V gene are SGHTA and FQGNSA. The CDR3 here is CASSSSTSGATDTQYF. For the CDR3, the DNA is TGTGCCAGCAGCTCCTCGACTAGCGGGGCCACAGATACGCAGTATTTT.

V and J are TRBV2 and TRBJ1-6; D gene ambiguous. Germline V gene data show CDR1 as SNHLY and CDR2 as FYNNEI. The V and J ends lost 6 bases and 8 bases respectively, with 5 bases between them. This CDR3 is built from 11 residues. The CDR3 spells CASSRDSPLHF. CDR3 nucleotide sequence: TGTGCCAGCAGCCGAGATTCACCCCTCCACTTT.

The CDR3 reads CASSSRRTSGGPSSYNEQFF. DNA of the CDR3: TGTGCCAGCAGCTCCAGGCGGACTAGCGGGGGCCCCAGCTCCTACAATGAGCAGTTCTTC. This chain uses TRBV7-8 with TRBJ2-1, with 13 bases lining up with TRBD2. The V segment lost 4 bases and the J segment 0 bases; nucleotides outside the gene matches: 12. CDR3 size: 20 residues. The germline CDR1 and CDR2 sequences are SGHVS and FQNEAQ.

The V and J genes are TRBV10-3 and TRBJ1-2, with a possible D match to TRBD1 (5 bases). Between the trimmed V and J ends, which lost 4 bases and 2 bases, there was a span of 20 bases. The CDR3 is made up of 17 amino acids. CDR1 and CDR2 (germline): ENHRY, SYGVKD. CDR3 sequence (DNA): TGTGCCATCAGTGGGGGGGTGGGTACCGAAGTCAACTATGGCTACACCTTC. It encodes CAISGGVGTEVNYGYTF.

The V call is TRBV7-3, the J call TRBJ2-1; 11 bases fit TRBD2. The junction had 17 bases not matched to a gene; V was cut back by 5 bases and J by 5 bases. This CDR3 has 19 amino acids. Germline V gives CDR1 SGHTA, CDR2 FQGTGA. In nucleotides, the CDR3 is TGTGCCAGCAGCAAAGGCAGGGGTCTAGCGGGGGGACCCAACAATGAGCAGTTCTTC. As protein: CASSKGRGLAGGPNNEQFF.

The J gene is TRBJ2-7, the V gene TRBV2; a possible D gene is TRBD1 (5 bases). Looked up from germline, CDR1 is SNHLY and CDR2 is FYNNEI. The CDR3 covers 13 residues. V was shortened by 4 bases and J by 6 bases, with 13 bases between the two germline ends. DNA for the CDR3: TGTGCCAGCAGTGCTGGGGCGAATGGCGAGCAGTACTTC. Its protein is CASSAGANGEQYF. The variable domain in full, with the rest retrieved from reference TRBV2 and TRBJ2-7, is EPEVTQTPSHQVTQMGQEVILRCVPISNHLYFYWYRQILGQKVEFLVSFYNNEISEKSEIFDDQFSVERPDGSNFTLKIRSTKLEDSAMYFCASSAGANGEQYFGPGTRLTVT.

The V and J genes are TRBV11-1 and TRBJ2-7; D gene ambiguous. V was trimmed by 1 base and J by 3 bases, leaving 7 bases between them. Germline V gene lookup returns CDR1 SGHAT and CDR2 FQDESV (reference sequence). This CDR3 has 13 amino acids. The CDR3 coding sequence is TGTGCCAGCAGCTTAGAGGCAGGCTACGAGCAGTACTTC. Residues: CASSLEAGYEQYF.

The gene calls are TRBV2 and TRBJ1-2; D is possibly TRBD1 (5 bases). V lost 5 bases and J 7 bases, leaving 14 bases between the germline ends. The CDR3 spans 13 residues. CDR1 and CDR2 (germline): SNHLY, FYNNEI. The CDR3 DNA reads as TGTGCCAGCAGTCGTGGAGGGGTTAGTGGCTACACCTTC. Amino acid sequence: CASSRGGVSGYTF.

This clone came up once. CDR3 bases: TGTGCCAGCAGCCCAGGAGGAGGGTTGAACACTGAAGCTTTCTTT. Its protein product is CASSPGGGLNTEAFF. This chain joins TRBV11-3 and TRBJ1-1, with D unresolved. The CDR3 is 15 amino acids. In germline, CDR1 is SGHNT, CDR2 YENEEA. Deletions cut 5 bases from V and 0 bases from J, with 13 bases between.

The J gene is TRBJ1-4, the V gene TRBV18; a weak D match, TRBD1 (5 bases). Trimming cost V 2 bases and J 6 bases, with 16 bases left between them. Looked up from germline, CDR1 is KGHSH and CDR2 is LQKENI. The CDR3 extends over 16 amino acids. This CDR3 reads CASSPEAQGGDEKLFF. CDR3 nucleotide sequence: TGTGCCAGCTCACCAGAGGCTCAGGGAGGTGATGAAAAACTGTTTTTT.

The rearrangement joins TRBV4-1 to TRBJ1-4, with D hard to call. The CDR3 length is 14 residues. Deletions cut 0 bases from V and 11 bases from J, with 13 bases between. Germline CDR1 reads MGHRA; CDR2 reads YSYEKL. Written as DNA, the CDR3 is TGCGCCAGCAGCCAAGAGTCGACGGGGTACAAACTGTTTTTT. Residues: CASSQESTGYKLFF.

This clone was counted a few times. The chain joins TRBV6-5 to TRBJ1-6; the D gene is possibly TRBD1 (5 bases). This CDR3 comprises 14 residues. Germline CDR1 MNHEY, CDR2 SVGAGI. V was trimmed by 8 bases and J by 3 bases, leaving 11 bases between them. CDR3 sequence (DNA): TGTGCCAGCCGGGGGGTCGTCTATAATTCACCCCTCCACTTT. Translation: CASRGVVYNSPLHF.

V usage is TRBV5-1 and J usage is TRBJ2-1, with D maybe TRBD2 (5 bases). This CDR3 contains 14 residues. V was clipped by 0 bases and J by 7 bases, with 11 bases between them. CDR1 is SGHRS, CDR2 YFSETQ, per germline. CDR3: CASSLALARNEQFF. Here the CDR3 DNA reads TGCGCCAGCAGCTTGGCCTTAGCGCGAAATGAGCAGTTCTTC.